The clone carrying this T cell receptor (beta chain) was seen repeatedly, ten times or more. The sample is drawn from a study of T-cell reconstitution after alpha-beta-depleted transplantation in children. V lost 1 base, J lost 7 bases, and 10 bases stayed unmatched. The CDR3 extends over 17 amino acids. The authors prepared the TCRbeta library with unique molecular identifiers. Via MiXCR, TCRdb re-called the PCR reads, giving one row per CDR3 protein. The sample records around 500,000 distinct CDR3 sequences, 12% being singletons. The receptor was isolated from a human donor who donated a stem cell graft to a child with combined immunodeficiency. The material was PBMCs from the stem cell graft donor, obtained from the stem cell graft. The chain uses TRBV12-3 or TRBV12-4 and TRBJ2-1; 10 nucleotides align to TRBD1. The CDR3 protein is CASSLEVGDRGKNEQFF. The CDR3 DNA sequence: TGTGCCAGCAGTTTAGAGGTCGGGGACAGGGGTAAGAATGAGCAGTTCTTC.